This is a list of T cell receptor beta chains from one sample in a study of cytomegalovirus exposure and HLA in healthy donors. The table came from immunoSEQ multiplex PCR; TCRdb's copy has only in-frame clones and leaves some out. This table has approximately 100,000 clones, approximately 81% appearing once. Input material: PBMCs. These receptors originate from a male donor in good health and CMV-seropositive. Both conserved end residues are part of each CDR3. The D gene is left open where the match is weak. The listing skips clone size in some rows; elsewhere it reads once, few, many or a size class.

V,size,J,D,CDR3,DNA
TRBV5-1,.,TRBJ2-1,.,CASSLVGPRDNEQFF,TGCGCCAGCAGCTTGGTTGGGCCTCGTGACAATGAGCAGTTCTTC
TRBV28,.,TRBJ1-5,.,CASSPGQYNQPQHF,TGTGCCAGCAGTCCAGGACAGTACAATCAGCCCCAGCATTTT
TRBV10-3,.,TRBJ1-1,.,CAISLSPNTEAFF,TGTGCCATCAGCCTTTCTCCGAACACTGAAGCTTTCTTT
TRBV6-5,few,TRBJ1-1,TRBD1,CASSYGQVTEAFF,TGTGCCAGCAGTTACGGACAGGTCACTGAAGCTTTCTTT
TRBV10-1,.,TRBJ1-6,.,CASSEARAGSPLHF,TGCGCCAGCAGTGAAGCCAGGGCTGGGTCACCCCTCCACTTT
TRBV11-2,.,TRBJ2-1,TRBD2,CASSSTGTSGYNEQFF,TGTGCCAGCAGCTCGACCGGGACTAGCGGGTACAATGAGCAGTTCTTC
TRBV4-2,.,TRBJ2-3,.,CASSLSGRGTDTQYF,TGTGCCAGCAGCCTGAGCGGGCGCGGCACAGATACGCAGTATTTT
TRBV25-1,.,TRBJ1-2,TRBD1,CASSEWKGQGPNYGYTF,TGTGCCAGCAGTGAATGGAAAGGACAGGGGCCTAACTATGGCTACACCTTC
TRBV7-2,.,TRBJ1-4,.,CASSATGTTNEKLFF,TGTGCCAGCAGCGCAACAGGGACGACTAATGAAAAACTGTTTTTT
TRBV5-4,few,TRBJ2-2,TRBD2,CASSSGGLAAGELFF,TGTGCCAGCAGCTCGGGGGGACTAGCAGCCGGGGAGCTGTTTTTT
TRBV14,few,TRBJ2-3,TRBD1,CASSQDSGTGSFLFRTDTQYF,TGTGCCAGCAGCCAAGATTCCGGGACAGGTTCGTTCCTATTCCGCACAGATACGCAGTATTTT
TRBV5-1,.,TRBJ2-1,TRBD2,CASSSLAGGSYNEQFF,TGCGCCAGCAGCTCTCTAGCGGGGGGGTCCTACAATGAGCAGTTCTTC
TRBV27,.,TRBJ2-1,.,CASSWRAGQYNEQFF,TGTGCCAGCAGTTGGCGCGCGGGGCAATACAATGAGCAGTTCTTC
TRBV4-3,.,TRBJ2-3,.,CASSQAQGSPWDTQYF,TGCGCCAGCAGCCAAGCCCAGGGATCGCCATGGGATACGCAGTATTTT
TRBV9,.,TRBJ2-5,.,CASSTDTQETQYF,TGTGCCAGCTCAACAGATACGCAAGAGACCCAGTACTTC